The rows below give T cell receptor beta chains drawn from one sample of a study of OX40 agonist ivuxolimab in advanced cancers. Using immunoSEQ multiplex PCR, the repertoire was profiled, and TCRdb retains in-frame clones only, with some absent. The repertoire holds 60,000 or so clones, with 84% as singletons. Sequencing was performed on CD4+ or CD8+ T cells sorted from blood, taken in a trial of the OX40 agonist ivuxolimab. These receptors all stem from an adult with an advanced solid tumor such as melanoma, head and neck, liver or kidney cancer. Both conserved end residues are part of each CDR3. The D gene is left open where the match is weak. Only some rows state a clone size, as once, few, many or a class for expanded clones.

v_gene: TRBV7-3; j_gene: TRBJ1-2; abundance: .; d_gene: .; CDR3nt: TGTGCCAGCAGCTTTAAACAGGGCTGGGACTATGGCTACACCTTC; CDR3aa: CASSFKQGWDYGYTF
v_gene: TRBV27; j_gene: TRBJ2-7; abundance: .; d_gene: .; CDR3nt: TGTGCCAGCAGTCCCCGCGGAGGCCCCTACGAGCAGTACTTC; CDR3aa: CASSPRGGPYEQYF
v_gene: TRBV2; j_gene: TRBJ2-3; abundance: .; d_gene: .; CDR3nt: TGTGCCAGCAGGGACACCCAGGATACGCAGTATTTT; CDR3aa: CASRDTQDTQYF
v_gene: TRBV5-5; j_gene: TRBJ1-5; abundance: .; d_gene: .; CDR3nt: TGTGCCAGCAGCTTGGTGGCAGGGCCCTATAGCAATCAGCCCCAGCATTTT; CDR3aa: CASSLVAGPYSNQPQHF
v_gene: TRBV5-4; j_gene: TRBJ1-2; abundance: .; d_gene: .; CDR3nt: TGTGCCAGCAGCTTGGGCGGGGATTCGGGCTACACCTTC; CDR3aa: CASSLGGDSGYTF
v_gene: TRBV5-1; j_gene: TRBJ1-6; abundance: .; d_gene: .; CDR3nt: TGCGCCAGCAGCTTGGAAGGCAATAATTCACCCCTCCACTTT; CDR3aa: CASSLEGNNSPLHF
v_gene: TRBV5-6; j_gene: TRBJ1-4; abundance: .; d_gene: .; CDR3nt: TGTGCCAGCAGCTTGATAAGAAATGAAAAACTGTTTTTT; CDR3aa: CASSLIRNEKLFF
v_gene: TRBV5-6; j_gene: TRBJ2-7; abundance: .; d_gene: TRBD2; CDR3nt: TGTGCCAGCAAAACGTTACAGACTAGCGGCCACTACGAGCAGTACTTC; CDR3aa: CASKTLQTSGHYEQYF
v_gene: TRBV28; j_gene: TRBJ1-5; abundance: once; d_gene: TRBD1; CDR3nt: TGTGCCAGCACCTCGGGACAGGGGTATAGCAATCAGCCCCAGCATTTT; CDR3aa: CASTSGQGYSNQPQHF
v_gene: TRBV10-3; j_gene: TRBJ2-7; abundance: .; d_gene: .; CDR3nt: TGTGCCATCAGTGGAGGTCCGGATTCCTACGAGCAGTACTTC; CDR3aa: CAISGGPDSYEQYF
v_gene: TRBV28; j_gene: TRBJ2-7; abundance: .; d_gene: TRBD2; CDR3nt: TGTGCCAGCAGTACGAGCGGGACCTCCTACGAGCAGTACTTC; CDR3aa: CASSTSGTSYEQYF
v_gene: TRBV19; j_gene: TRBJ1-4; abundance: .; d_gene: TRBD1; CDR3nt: TGTGCCAGTAGTATGCGACAGGGAGGCGAAAAACTGTTTTTT; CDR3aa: CASSMRQGGEKLFF
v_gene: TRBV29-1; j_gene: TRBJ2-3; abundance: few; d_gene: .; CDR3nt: TGCAGCGTTCTATATGCAGATACGCAGTATTTT; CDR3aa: CSVLYADTQYF
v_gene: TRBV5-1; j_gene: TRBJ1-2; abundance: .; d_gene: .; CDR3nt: TGCGCCAGCAGCCAGGTTGGGGATGGCTACACCTTC; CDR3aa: CASSQVGDGYTF
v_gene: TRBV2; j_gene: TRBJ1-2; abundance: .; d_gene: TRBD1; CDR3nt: TGTGCCAGCAGGGGGGACAGGTCTTATGGCTACACCTTC; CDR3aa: CASRGDRSYGYTF
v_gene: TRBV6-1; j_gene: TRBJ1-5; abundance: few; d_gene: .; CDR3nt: TGTGCCAGCAGTGAGGGTCGGCAGCCCCAGCATTTT; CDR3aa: CASSEGRQPQHF
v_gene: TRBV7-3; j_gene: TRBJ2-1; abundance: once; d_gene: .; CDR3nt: TGTGCCAGCAGCTTAAAGGCAGTACAGGGCAATGAGCAGTTCTTC; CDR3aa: CASSLKAVQGNEQFF
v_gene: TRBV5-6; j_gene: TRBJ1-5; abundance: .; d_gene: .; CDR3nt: TGTGCCAGCAGCTTGGGGCGGAATCAGCCCCAGCATTTT; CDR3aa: CASSLGRNQPQHF
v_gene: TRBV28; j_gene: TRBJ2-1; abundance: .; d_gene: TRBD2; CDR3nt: TGTGCCAGCAGCAACCTAGCGGGAGGAACCTCTTGGGAGCAGTTCTTC; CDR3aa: CASSNLAGGTSWEQFF
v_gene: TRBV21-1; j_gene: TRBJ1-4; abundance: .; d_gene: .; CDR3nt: TGTGCCAGCAGCAAAGGGGACAGGGGCATTGAAAAACTGTTTTTT; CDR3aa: CASSKGDRGIEKLFF
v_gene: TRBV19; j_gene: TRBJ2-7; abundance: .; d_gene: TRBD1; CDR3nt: TGTGCCAGTAGTACCCTTCCCCGGGACAGTGACTCCTACGAGCAGTACTTC; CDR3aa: CASSTLPRDSDSYEQYF
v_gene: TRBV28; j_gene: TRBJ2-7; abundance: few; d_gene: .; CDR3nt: TGTGCCAGCAGTTTTGCCAGGGGGGAGATCGAGCAGTACTTC; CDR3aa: CASSFARGEIEQYF
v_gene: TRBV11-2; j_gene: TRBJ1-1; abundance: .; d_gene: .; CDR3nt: TGTGCCAGCAGCTTCGCGAGGGACACTGAAGCTTTCTTT; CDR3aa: CASSFARDTEAFF
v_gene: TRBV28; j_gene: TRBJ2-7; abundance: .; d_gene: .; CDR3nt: TGTGCCAGCAGTTCGCAAAGGACCGGGACACACACCTACGAGCAGTACTTC; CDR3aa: CASSSQRTGTHTYEQYF
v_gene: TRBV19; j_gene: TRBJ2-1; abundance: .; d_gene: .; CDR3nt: TGTGCCAGTAGTATAGACCGGGACAAATACAATGAGCAGTTCTTC; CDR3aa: CASSIDRDKYNEQFF
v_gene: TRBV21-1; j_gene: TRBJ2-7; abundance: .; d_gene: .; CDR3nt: TGTGCCAGCAGCAATTTCCGGGACAGGAGCTCCTACGAGCAGTACTTC; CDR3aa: CASSNFRDRSSYEQYF
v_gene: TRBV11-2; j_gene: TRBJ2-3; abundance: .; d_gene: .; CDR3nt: TGTGCCAGCAGCCGTCGGGCTAGCGGCACAGATACGCAGTATTTT; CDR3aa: CASSRRASGTDTQYF
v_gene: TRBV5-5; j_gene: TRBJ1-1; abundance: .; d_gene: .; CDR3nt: TGTGCCAGCAGCTTGGGTGGGAGGGGAGACACTGAAGCTTTCTTT; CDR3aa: CASSLGGRGDTEAFF
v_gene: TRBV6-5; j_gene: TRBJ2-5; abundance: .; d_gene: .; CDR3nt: TGTGCCAGCAGTCCAGGGGGGGCACAAGAGACCCAGTACTTC; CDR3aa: CASSPGGAQETQYF
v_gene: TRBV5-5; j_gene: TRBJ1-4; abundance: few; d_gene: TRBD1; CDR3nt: TGTGCCAGCAGCTTGGGTGGGACAGGGAAGTATGAAAAACTGTTTTTT; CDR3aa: CASSLGGTGKYEKLFF
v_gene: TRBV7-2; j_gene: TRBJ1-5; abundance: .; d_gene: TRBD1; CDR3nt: TGTGCCAGCAGTCAAAAGGCGGCAGGGGGTTTAGAGCCCCAGCATTTT; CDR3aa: CASSQKAAGGLEPQHF
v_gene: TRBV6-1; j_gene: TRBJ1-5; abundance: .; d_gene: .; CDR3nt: TGTGCCAGCAGTGAAGAACTGATTAGCAATCAGCCCCAGCATTTT; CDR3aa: CASSEELISNQPQHF
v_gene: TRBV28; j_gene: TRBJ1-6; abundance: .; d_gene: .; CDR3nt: TGTGCCAGCAGTTTATTAGGGTCGGGTTCACCCCTCCACTTT; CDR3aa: CASSLLGSGSPLHF
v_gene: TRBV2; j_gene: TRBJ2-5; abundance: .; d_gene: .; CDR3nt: TGTGCCAGCAGTGAAAGGGGGACTATCCAAGAGACCCAGTACTTC; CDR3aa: CASSERGTIQETQYF
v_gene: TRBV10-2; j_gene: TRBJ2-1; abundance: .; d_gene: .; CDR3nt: TGCGCCAGCAGTGAGGGCCCGGATTACAATGAGCAGTTCTTC; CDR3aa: CASSEGPDYNEQFF
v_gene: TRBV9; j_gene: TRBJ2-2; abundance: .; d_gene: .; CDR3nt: TGTGCCAGCAGCGTAGAAGTGCCAGGGGGGTACACCGGGGAGCTGTTTTTT; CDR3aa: CASSVEVPGGYTGELFF
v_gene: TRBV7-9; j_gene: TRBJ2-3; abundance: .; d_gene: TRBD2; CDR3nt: TGTGCCAGCAGCCCAGGACTAGCGGGACAGACGCAGTATTTT; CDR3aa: CASSPGLAGQTQYF
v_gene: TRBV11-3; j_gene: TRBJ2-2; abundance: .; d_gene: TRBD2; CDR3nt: TGTGCCAGCAGCGGGGGACTAGCGGAGAACACCGGGGAGCTGTTTTTT; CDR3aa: CASSGGLAENTGELFF
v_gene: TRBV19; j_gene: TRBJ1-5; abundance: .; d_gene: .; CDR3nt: TGTGCCAGTAGACTCCGGACGGGCATCAATCAGCCCCAGCATTTT; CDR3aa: CASRLRTGINQPQHF
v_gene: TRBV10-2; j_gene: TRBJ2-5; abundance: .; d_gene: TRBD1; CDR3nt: TGCGCCAGCAGTGCAAACGGCGGGACAGGGACCGGTGAGACCCAGTACTTC; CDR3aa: CASSANGGTGTGETQYF
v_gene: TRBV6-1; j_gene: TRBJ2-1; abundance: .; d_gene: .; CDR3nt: TGTGCCAGCAGTGACGGAAGCTCCTACAATGAGCAGTTCTTC; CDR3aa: CASSDGSSYNEQFF
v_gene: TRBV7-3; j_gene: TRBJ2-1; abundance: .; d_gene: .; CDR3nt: TGTGCCAGCAGCTCAATAGCGGACTCCTACAATGAGCAGTTCTTC; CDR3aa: CASSSIADSYNEQFF
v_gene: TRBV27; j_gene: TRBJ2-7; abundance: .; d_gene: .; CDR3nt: TGTGCCAGCAGTTTTCGCGGGGCCTACGAGCAGTACTTC; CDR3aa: CASSFRGAYEQYF
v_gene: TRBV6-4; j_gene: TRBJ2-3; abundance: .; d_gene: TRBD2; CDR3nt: TGTGCCAGCAGTAACCACCCTAGCGGGGGCCCAGATACGCAGTATTTT; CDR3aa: CASSNHPSGGPDTQYF
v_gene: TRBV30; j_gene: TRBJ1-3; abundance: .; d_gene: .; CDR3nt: TGTGCCTGGACAGGGGCTGGAAACACCATATATTTT; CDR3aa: CAWTGAGNTIYF
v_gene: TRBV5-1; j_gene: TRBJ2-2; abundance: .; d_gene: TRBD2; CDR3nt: TGCGCCAGCAGCTTGTCCAGCGGGGGCGGCTTGGTCACCGGGGAGCTGTTTTTT; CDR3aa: CASSLSSGGGLVTGELFF
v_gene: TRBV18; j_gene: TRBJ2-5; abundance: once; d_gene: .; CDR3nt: TGTGCCAGCTCACCCGTGGTAGGGGAAGTAGGGACCCAGTACTTC; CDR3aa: CASSPVVGEVGTQYF
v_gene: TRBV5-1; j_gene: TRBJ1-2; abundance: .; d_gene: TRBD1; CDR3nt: TGCGCCAGCAGCTTCGAGGGGGCGAACTATGGCTACACCTTC; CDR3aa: CASSFEGANYGYTF
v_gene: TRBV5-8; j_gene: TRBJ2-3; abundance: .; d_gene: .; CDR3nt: TGTGCCAGCAGAAGGAGGGATACGCAGTATTTT; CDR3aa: CASRRRDTQYF
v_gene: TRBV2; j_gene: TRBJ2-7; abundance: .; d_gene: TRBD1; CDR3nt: TGTGCCAGCAGTGAGTTAGGGACAGGCGCCTACGAGCAGTACTTC; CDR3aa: CASSELGTGAYEQYF
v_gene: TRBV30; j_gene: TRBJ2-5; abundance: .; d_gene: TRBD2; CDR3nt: TGTGCCTGGAGACTTAGAGCGGGAGAAGAGACCCAGTACTTC; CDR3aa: CAWRLRAGEETQYF
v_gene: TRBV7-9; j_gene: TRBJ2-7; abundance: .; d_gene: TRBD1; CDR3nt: TGTGCCAGCGGCCGGGACAGGGTCTACGAGCAGCACTTC; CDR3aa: CASGRDRVYEQHF